This TCR beta chain originates from a study of breast tumors, draining lymph nodes, adjacent tissues. Overall study results and limits: Tumor repertoires ranked between lymph nodes and nontumor tissue in diversity, with V and J gene preferences.

This clonotype was observed many times. The antigen is unknown. V shed 0 bases and J 6 bases; nucleotides not matched to a gene: 7. The CDR3 consists of 15 residues. Germline V gives CDR1 DFQATT, CDR2 SNEGSKA (reference sequence). TCRdb independently ran MiXCR on the multiplex PCR reads; one entry per CDR3 protein. This repertoire shows 47,000 or so distinct CDR3 sequences, under 30% found once; its top ten account for about 7.6%. V usage is TRBV20-1 and J usage is TRBJ2-1; 8 bases line up with TRBD2. Sequencing was carried out using breast tumor tissue. The sequence came from a female donor with breast cancer. Some clones in this sample may be carry-over from other donors' samples. CDR3 in DNA: TGCAGTGCTAGAGAGGGACTAGTCGTAACCAATGAGCAGTTCTTC. Protein: CSAREGLVVTNEQFF.